The 31 T cell receptor beta chains below were found in one sample sequenced in a study of blood T cell repertoires in COVID-19 (dated by TCRdb to 2019 to 2021). Library generation was performed with the immunoSEQ multiplex PCR assay. Not all clones reach the TCRdb copy of this immuneACCESS table, which keeps in-frame sequences only. Checked studies attribute under half of the gap to unresolved V genes and leave the rest unexplained. Within this sample are a few hundred thousand clones, with roughly 88% of them counted one time only. The ten largest make up approximately 4% of the sample. What was sequenced was PBMCs or T cells enriched from blood (not recorded which). The receptors were sampled from a woman in her twenties or thirties who had recovered from COVID-19.

The CDR3 protein is CASSPGPLPYNEQFF. CDR3 nucleotides: TGTGCCAGCTCACCTGGGCCTTTACCCTACAATGAGCAGTTCTTC. The rearrangement uses TRBV18 and TRBJ2-1; D gene ambiguous. Germline V gene data show CDR1 as KGHSH and CDR2 as LQKENI. V shed 3 bases and J shed 2 bases, with 11 bases lying between them. This CDR3 is built from 15 residues.

The chain is built from TRBV28 and TRBJ1-2; the D gene is possibly TRBD1 (6 bases). V was trimmed by 3 bases and J by 1 base, leaving 15 bases between them. CDR1 and CDR2 from the germline V gene are MDHEN and SYDVKM. There are 16 residues in the CDR3. CDR3 loop: CASSLPHRESNYGYTF. DNA of the CDR3: TGTGCCAGCAGTTTGCCCCACAGGGAAAGTAACTATGGCTACACCTTC.

The V call is TRBV19, the J call TRBJ2-7; D is ambiguous. The ends were cut back, 5 bases at V and 1 base at J, with 3 bases in the middle. The CDR3 runs 11 residues. Looked up from germline, CDR1 is LNHDA and CDR2 is SQIVND (reference sequence). CDR3 DNA: TGTGCCAGTAGTCATTCCTACGAGCAGTACTTC. It translates to CASSHSYEQYF.

V is TRBV4-2 and J is TRBJ1-2; D might be TRBD1 (5 bases). Germline V lookup: CDR1 LGHNA, CDR2 YNFKEQ. Trimming removed 0 bases at V and 3 bases at J, with 14 bases between. CDR3 length: 16 amino acids. The CDR3 is CASSQEQGGKDYGYTF. The CDR3 nucleotides are TGTGCCAGCAGCCAAGAGCAGGGTGGGAAAGACTATGGCTACACCTTC.

This chain joins TRBV5-5 and TRBJ1-5; a possible D gene is TRBD1 (6 bases). CDR1 is SGHKS, CDR2 YYEKEE, per germline (reference sequence). Deletions cut 0 bases from V and 2 bases from J, with 12 bases between. The CDR3 covers 16 residues. The CDR3 DNA is TGTGCCAGCAGCTTGGGGACAGACCCAGGCAATCAGCCCCAGCATTTT. Protein sequence: CASSLGTDPGNQPQHF.

V is TRBV5-1 and J is TRBJ1-4; the D gene is possibly TRBD1 (5 bases). Trimming took 4 bases from V and 0 from J, leaving 10 bases between them. Germline CDR1 and CDR2: SGHRS and YFSETQ. The CDR3 covers 15 residues. The CDR3 DNA sequence: TGCGCCAGCAGCGCGGGGGAAGCAACTAATGAAAAACTGTTTTTT. It yields the protein CASSAGEATNEKLFF.

The chain has TRBV28 and TRBJ2-6, with D unclear. V dropped 2 bases and J dropped 1 base, with 3 bases sitting between them. This CDR3 is built from 14 residues. The germline V gene encodes CDR1 MDHEN and CDR2 SYDVKM. The CDR3 reads CASSLRSGANVLTF. DNA of the CDR3: TGTGCCAGCAGTTTACGTTCTGGGGCCAACGTCCTGACTTTC.

The gene calls are TRBV5-1 and TRBJ1-4, with D uncertain. This CDR3 region has 12 residues. With 0 bases removed from V and 11 bases from J, the gap between germline ends came to 8 bases. CDR1 is SGHRS, CDR2 YFSETQ, per germline. The CDR3 is CASSLDSGKLFF. The DNA for the CDR3 is TGCGCCAGCAGCTTGGACAGTGGGAAACTGTTTTTT.

The chain links TRBV5-4 to TRBJ1-5, with TRBD1 matching over 11 bases. Germline values: CDR1 SGHNT, CDR2 YYREEE (reference sequence). The V segment lost 3 bases and the J segment 4 bases; nucleotides outside the gene matches: 3. The CDR3 spans 15 residues. The CDR3 bases are TGTGCCAGCAGCTCTGGACAGGGGGCGAATCAGCCCCAGCATTTT. Amino acids: CASSSGQGANQPQHF.

This chain links TRBV5-1 with TRBJ2-3; D is undetermined. Germline V gene sequence: CDR1 SGHRS, CDR2 YFSETQ. This CDR3 is built from 15 residues. Trimming took 1 base from V and 2 from J, leaving 11 bases between them. CDR3 residues: CASSLRQAVTDTQYF. The CDR3 region has the DNA TGCGCCAGCAGCTTGAGGCAGGCCGTCACAGATACGCAGTATTTT. Filled out from reference TRBV5-1 and TRBJ2-3, the complete variable domain reads KAGVTQTPRYLIKTRGQQVTLSCSPISGHRSVSWYQQTPGQGLQFLFEYFSETQRNKGNFPGRFSGRQFSNSRSEMNVSTLELGDSALYLCASSLRQAVTDTQYFGPGTRLTVL.

V usage is TRBV19 and J usage is TRBJ1-1, with D perhaps matching TRBD1 (6 bases). The CDR3 is made up of 16 amino acids. From germline, CDR1 is LNHDA and CDR2 SQIVND (reference sequence). V lost 3 bases to trimming and J lost 0 bases, with 14 bases between them. CDR3 bases: TGTGCCAGTAGTATCAGAGGCAGGGGTATGAACACTGAAGCTTTCTTT. Translating gives CASSIRGRGMNTEAFF.

This chain uses TRBV7-9 with TRBJ2-7, with 7 bases fitting TRBD2. CDR1 is SEHNR and CDR2 is FQNEAQ in the germline V gene (reference sequence). V lost 4 bases, J lost 0 bases, and 9 bases stayed unmatched. The CDR3 is made up of 16 amino acids. This CDR3 is CASSSALAEFSYEQYF. The CDR3 region has the DNA TGTGCCAGCAGCTCCGCTCTAGCGGAATTCTCCTACGAGCAGTACTTC. Full variable domain (missing parts from reference TRBV7-9 and TRBJ2-7): DTGVSQNPRHKITKRGQNVTFRCDPISEHNRLYWYRQTLGQGPEFLTYFQNEAQLEKSRLLSDRFSAERPKGSFSTLEIQRTEQGDSAMYLCASSSALAEFSYEQYFGPGTRLTVT.

The chain joins TRBV5-6 to TRBJ2-5; TRBD1 agrees at 9 bases. V lost 0 bases, J lost 7 bases, and 1 base stayed unmatched. The CDR3 loop spans 13 amino acids. Germline CDR1 is SGHDT and CDR2 is YYEEEE. CDR3 nucleotide sequence: TGTGCCAGCAGCTTGGTGGGACAGGGGACCCAGTACTTC. Translated: CASSLVGQGTQYF. Looking up the rest from reference TRBV5-6 and TRBJ2-5 gives the full variable domain: DAGVTQSPTHLIKTRGQQVTLRCSPKSGHDTVSWYQQALGQGPQFIFQYYEEEERQRGNFPDRFSGHQFPNYSSELNVNALLLGDSALYLCASSLVGQGTQYFGPGTRLLVL.

This clone appeared a few times. The V gene is TRBV19, the J gene TRBJ1-5; 9 nucleotides line up with TRBD1. The trim removed 4 bases at V and 9 bases at J, leaving 10 bases unmatched. From germline, CDR1 is LNHDA and CDR2 SQIVND (reference sequence). There are 15 residues in the CDR3. Here the CDR3 DNA reads TGTGCCAGTAGTACATTACGACAGGGGGTGCGGCCCCAGCATTTT. Translation gives CASSTLRQGVRPQHF.

The V call is TRBV28, the J call TRBJ1-1; TRBD1 matches at 7 bases. Trimming cost V 7 bases and J 5 bases; bases outside gene matches: 7. Germline assignment: CDR1 MDHEN and CDR2 SYDVKM. The CDR3 loop spans 13 amino acids. CDR3 amino acids: CASTEGARTEAFF. In DNA, the CDR3 is TGTGCCAGCACTGAGGGGGCGAGGACTGAAGCTTTCTTT. The variable domain in full, with the rest retrieved from reference TRBV28 and TRBJ1-1, is DVKVTQSSRYLVKRTGEKVFLECVQDMDHENMFWYRQDPGLGLRLIYFSYDVKMKEKGDIPEGYSVSREKKERFSLILESASTNQTSMYLCASTEGARTEAFFGQGTRLTVV.

The chain uses TRBV10-3 and TRBJ2-1; D is unresolved. Germline V gene data show CDR1 as ENHRY and CDR2 as SYGVKD. The CDR3 runs to 16 residues. Trimming took 4 bases from V and 4 from J, leaving 17 bases between them. The CDR3 loop is CAISGTPPLRYNEQFF. The CDR3 bases are TGTGCCATCAGTGGAACCCCCCCCCTGAGGTACAATGAGCAGTTCTTC.

The gene calls are TRBV12-3 or TRBV12-4 and TRBJ1-5; maybe TRBD1 (6 bases). Trimming removed 10 bases at V and 6 bases at J, with 16 bases between. The CDR3 spans 13 residues. The CDR3 loop is CATASRGIQPQHF. CDR3 in DNA: TGTGCCACCGCTAGCAGGGGTATTCAGCCCCAGCATTTT.

This clone was found once. The V gene is TRBV27, the J gene TRBJ2-7; D gene unclear. Germline V gene sequence: CDR1 MNHEY, CDR2 SMNVEV (reference sequence). The V end lost 7 bases, the J end lost 7 bases, and 11 bases lay between the germline ends. CDR3 length: 11 residues. CDR3 DNA: TGTGCCAGCAATCCCCTACGGGAGCAGTACTTC. It specifies CASNPLREQYF.

The CDR3 spells CASSPSTAGNQPQHF. CDR3 nucleotide sequence: TGTGCCAGCAGCCCATCTACCGCGGGCAATCAGCCCCAGCATTTT. This rearrangement joins TRBV7-9 to TRBJ1-5; no firm D call. V lost 5 bases to trimming and J lost 2 bases, with 13 bases between them. The CDR3 sequence is 15 residues long. Per germline, CDR1 SEHNR and CDR2 FQNEAQ (reference sequence).

The rearrangement uses TRBV30 and TRBJ1-3; D unclear. Germline CDR1 reads GTSNPN; CDR2 reads SVGIG (reference sequence). Between the trimmed V and J ends, which lost 0 bases and 0 bases, there was a span of 12 bases. The CDR3 runs to 16 residues. CDR3 protein: CAWSVTSTVSGNTIYF. CDR3 sequence (DNA): TGTGCCTGGAGTGTAACGTCCACAGTCTCTGGAAACACCATATATTTT.

The chain combines TRBV24-1 with TRBJ2-3; TRBD1 matches at 8 bases. Germline lookup yields CDR1 KGHDR and CDR2 SFDVKD. The CDR3 is 16 amino acids. V lost 3 bases, J lost 4 bases, and 8 bases stayed unmatched. The CDR3 protein is CATSDARGPPPDTQYF. The CDR3 nucleotides are TGTGCCACCAGTGATGCCAGGGGGCCTCCCCCAGATACGCAGTATTTT.

The V and J genes are TRBV2 and TRBJ1-6; D remains unclear. There are 12 residues in the CDR3. Trimming left V 3 bases short and J 9 bases short, with 6 bases between. The germline gives CDR1 SNHLY, CDR2 FYNNEI. For the CDR3, the DNA is TGTGCCAGCAGTGACCACGGTTCACCCCTCCACTTT. Encoded protein: CASSDHGSPLHF.

Only one count was recorded for this clone. The chain links TRBV20-1 to TRBJ1-2, with 7 bases lining up with TRBD1. The germline CDR1 and CDR2 sequences are DFQATT and SNEGSKA (reference sequence). The CDR3 spans 14 residues. The V and J ends lost 3 bases and 8 bases, in that order; junction bases with no gene match: 12. In DNA form, the CDR3 reads TGCAGTGCTAGTGAAAGAGGGACAGTTTTAGGCTACACCTTC. This sequence encodes CSASERGTVLGYTF.

This chain connects TRBV5-4 to TRBJ1-1; tentatively, D is TRBD1 (6 bases). V was cut by 3 bases and J by 4 bases, with 25 bases left in between. CDR1 and CDR2 from the germline V gene are SGHNT and YYREEE (reference sequence). The CDR3 sequence is 18 residues long. Written as DNA, the CDR3 is TGTGCCAGCAGCTCCCCGTCGGGGGGCGGTTTTATGCGCACTGAAGCTTTCTTT. Encoded protein: CASSSPSGGGFMRTEAFF.

The rearrangement uses TRBV6-5 and TRBJ1-3, with D perhaps TRBD1 (5 bases). CDR1 is MNHEY, CDR2 SVGAGI, per germline. V was trimmed by 5 bases and J by 3 bases, leaving 14 bases between them. This CDR3 contains 15 residues. CDR3 in DNA: TGTGCCAGCAGTCCCGGCGGGGGTGGTGGAAACACCATATATTTT. The encoded protein is CASSPGGGGGNTIYF.

The chain carries TRBV11-2 and TRBJ2-7; 9 nucleotides line up with TRBD2. CDR1 is SGHAT, CDR2 FQNNGV, per germline. After removal of 5 bases from V and 0 bases from J, the junction contained 11 bases not matched to a gene. There are 17 residues in the CDR3. CDR3 residues: CASSVDNSGSISYEQYF. CDR3 DNA: TGTGCCAGCAGCGTTGACAATAGCGGGAGCATCTCCTACGAGCAGTACTTC.

This chain joins TRBV14 and TRBJ2-3; TRBD1 aligns across 10 bases. Germline values: CDR1 SGHDN, CDR2 FVKESK. After removal of 8 bases from V and 3 bases from J, the junction contained 2 bases not matched to a gene. The CDR3 sequence is 13 residues long. CDR3 coding DNA: TGTGCCAGCCGGGACAGGGGTACAGATACGCAGTATTTT. Translating it yields CASRDRGTDTQYF.

The chain joins TRBV5-1 to TRBJ1-6; no clear D gene. The CDR3 runs to 15 residues. Deletions cut 0 bases from V and 8 bases from J, with 12 bases between. CDR1 and CDR2 from the germline V gene are SGHRS and YFSETQ. CDR3 protein: CASSLARPTYSPLHF. The CDR3 DNA is TGCGCCAGCAGCTTGGCCAGGCCCACCTATTCACCCCTCCACTTT. Full variable domain (outside the CDR3, taken from reference TRBV5-1 and TRBJ1-6): KAGVTQTPRYLIKTRGQQVTLSCSPISGHRSVSWYQQTPGQGLQFLFEYFSETQRNKGNFPGRFSGRQFSNSRSEMNVSTLELGDSALYLCASSLARPTYSPLHFGNGTRLTVT.

The rearrangement uses TRBV7-2 and TRBJ2-7; the D gene is possibly TRBD1 (6 bases). Germline V CDR1 and CDR2: SGHTA, FQGNSA. The V end was cut by 4 bases, the J end by 4 bases, with 14 bases between. The CDR3 is 14 residues long. CDR3 bases: TGTGCCAGCAGCTCCCGGCAGGGGACGTACGAGCAGTACTTC. It is translated as CASSSRQGTYEQYF.

The genes are TRBV7-2 and TRBJ2-7, with TRBD2 as a possible D gene (5 bases). Germline CDR1 SGHTA, CDR2 FQGNSA. V was cut by 2 bases and J by 2 bases, with 13 bases left in between. The CDR3 runs 15 residues. As DNA, the CDR3 is TGTGCCAGCAGCTTATCGGTGGGAGCCCCCTACGAGCAGTACTTC. This encodes CASSLSVGAPYEQYF.

The V and J genes are TRBV15 and TRBJ1-5; the D gene is possibly TRBD1 (6 bases). The CDR3 is 18 amino acids. Germline-derived CDR1 and CDR2 are LNHNV and YYDKDF (reference sequence). Trimming pared 0 bases from V and 5 bases from J, leaving 20 bases between. The CDR3 DNA reads TGTGCCACCAGCAGAGACATCGCCATTCAGGGGCCCCATCAGCCCCAGCATTTT. Amino acids: CATSRDIAIQGPHQPQHF. Complete variable domain (other parts from reference TRBV15 and TRBJ1-5): DAMVIQNPRYQVTQFGKPVTLSCSQTLNHNVMYWYQQKSSQAPKLLFHYYDKDFNNEADTPDNFQSRRPNTSFCFLDIRSPGLGDTAMYLCATSRDIAIQGPHQPQHFGDGTRLSIL.